This T cell receptor beta chain was profiled in a study of blood T cell repertoires in COVID-19. As for the study in general: The analysed material was cDNA or gDNA that came from T cells, B-cell-depleted T cells, or PBMCs.

The length of the CDR3 is 15 residues. Germline trimming cut 1 base from V and 2 bases from J; bases unmatched to any gene: 3. CDR1 and CDR2 from the germline V gene are SGHTA and FQGNSA. Clones were read by immunoSEQ multiplex PCR, and TCRdb kept only the in-frame ones, dropping some. The data hold fewer than 50,000 clones, with 83% observed a single time. This sequence was found in a human donor in a cohort sampled during active COVID-19. Sequenced material: peripheral blood. V and J are TRBV7-2 and TRBJ2-7; 9 bases match TRBD2. The CDR3 DNA is TGTGCCAGCAGCTTAGAGGCTAGCGGGGCCTACGAGCAGTACTTC. This codes for CASSLEASGAYEQYF.